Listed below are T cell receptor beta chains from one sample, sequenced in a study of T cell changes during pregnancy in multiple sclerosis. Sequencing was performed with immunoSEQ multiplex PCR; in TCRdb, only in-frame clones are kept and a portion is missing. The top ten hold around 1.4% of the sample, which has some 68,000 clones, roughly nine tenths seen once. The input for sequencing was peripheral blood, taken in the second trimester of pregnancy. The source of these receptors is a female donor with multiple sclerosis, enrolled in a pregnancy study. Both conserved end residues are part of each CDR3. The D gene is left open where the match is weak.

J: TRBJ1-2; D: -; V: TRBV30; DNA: TGTGCCTGGAGTTTCGGGGACTATGGCTACACCTTC; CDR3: CAWSFGDYGYTF
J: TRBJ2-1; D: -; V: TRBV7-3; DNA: TGTGCCAGCAGCTTAGTTGCGTCTAGCTCAGTCTTTAACAATGAGCAGTTCTTC; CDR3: CASSLVASSSVFNNEQFF
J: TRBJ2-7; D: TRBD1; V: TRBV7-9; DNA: TGTGCCAGCAGCTTAGACCCGGGACAGGGACCAAACGAGCAGTACTTC; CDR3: CASSLDPGQGPNEQYF
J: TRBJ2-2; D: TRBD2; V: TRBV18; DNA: TGTGCCAGCTCACCACCGGGACCAGGGAGGGACACCGGGGAGCTGTTTTTT; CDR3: CASSPPGPGRDTGELFF
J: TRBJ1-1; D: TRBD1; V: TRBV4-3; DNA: TGCGCCAGCAGCCAGAATCCCGGGACAGGCATGAACACTGAAGCTTTCTTT; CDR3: CASSQNPGTGMNTEAFF
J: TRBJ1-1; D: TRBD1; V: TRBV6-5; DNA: TGTGCCAGCAGCCCCCGGACAGGGACGGCTGAAGCTTTCTTT; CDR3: CASSPRTGTAEAFF
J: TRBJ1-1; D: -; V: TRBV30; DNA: TGTGCCTGGGCCCGGGGGACTGAAGCTTTCTTT; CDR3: CAWARGTEAFF
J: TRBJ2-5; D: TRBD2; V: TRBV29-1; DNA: TGCAGCGTAGGGGGGACTAGGTCGGGTCAGGGCGCCCAGTACTTC; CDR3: CSVGGTRSGQGAQYF
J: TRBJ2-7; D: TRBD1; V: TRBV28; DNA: TGTGCCAGCACCCCAGGGGGCCCCTACGAGCAGTACTTC; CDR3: CASTPGGPYEQYF
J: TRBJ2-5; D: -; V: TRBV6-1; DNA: TGTGCCAGCAGTGGACAGGGGCGGGAGCAGTACTTC; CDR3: CASSGQGREQYF
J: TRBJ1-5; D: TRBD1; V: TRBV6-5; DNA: TGTGCCAGCAGGCGAGGGACAGGGGTCGATCAGCCCCAGCATTTT; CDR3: CASRRGTGVDQPQHF
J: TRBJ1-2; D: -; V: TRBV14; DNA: TGTGCCAGCAGCCAAGAAAGAGCCCTCCGTGGCTACACCTTC; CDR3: CASSQERALRGYTF
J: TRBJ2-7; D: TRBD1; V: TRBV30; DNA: TGTGCCTGGAGCGCCGGGACAGGGGGCGGCGAGCAGTACTTC; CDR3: CAWSAGTGGGEQYF